These 21 T cell receptor beta chains were all obtained from the same sample, sequenced in a study of T cells after yellow fever vaccination. TCRdb ran MiXCR on the 5' RACE reads and lists one entry per CDR3 protein. Here the sample spans some 670,000 distinct CDR3 sequences, around an eighth being singletons. This sample comprised PBMCs, obtained on the day of the yellow fever booster vaccination. Receptors were obtained from a man younger than 40 who received the YFV17D yellow fever vaccine.

This clonotype has a handful of counts. V gene TRBV28 combines with J gene TRBJ1-5; D gene uncertain. This CDR3 region has 17 residues. Between the trimmed V and J ends, which lost 4 bases and 2 bases, there was a span of 18 bases. The V gene's germline CDR1 is MDHEN and CDR2 SYDVKM. The CDR3 nucleotides read TGTGCCAGCAGTTACGCAGGCAAGTTGGCCGGCAATCAGCCCCAGCATTTT. Translating it yields CASSYAGKLAGNQPQHF.

This rearrangement joins TRBV5-4 to TRBJ2-7; no definite D call. V lost 4 bases to trimming and J lost 0 bases, with 14 bases between them. From germline, CDR1 is SGHNT and CDR2 YYREEE (reference sequence). The CDR3 length is 15 residues. CDR3 sequence (DNA): TGTGCCAGCAGCATGGACGGTCCAAGCTCCTACGAGCAGTACTTC. Translated: CASSMDGPSSYEQYF.

In this sample, this clonotype turned up a few times. Compared with germline, one end of the junction differs, possibly owing to a read error. The chain has TRBV5-1 and TRBJ1-1; D uncertain. CDR3 length: 13 amino acids. Germline lookup yields CDR1 SGHRS and CDR2 YFSETQ. Here the CDR3 reads CASSPWLNTEAFF. The CDR3 nucleotides are TGCGCCAGCAGCCCTTGGTTGAATACTGAAGCTTTCTTT.

V usage is TRBV20-1 and J usage is TRBJ2-7; 9 nucleotides align to TRBD1. The ends lost 3 bases at V and 7 bases at J; junction bases unmatched: 13. Germline V gene sequence: CDR1 DFQATT, CDR2 SNEGSKA (reference sequence). The CDR3 has 15 residues. The CDR3 region has the DNA TGCAGTGCTAGTAGCCCCGGGACAGGGCTTCTAGAGCAGTACTTC. Amino acid sequence: CSASSPGTGLLEQYF.

The genes are TRBV28 and TRBJ2-7, with D perhaps matching TRBD2 (6 bases). V was pared by 4 bases and J by 3 bases, with 19 bases between. Germline CDR1 and CDR2: MDHEN and SYDVKM. The CDR3 runs to 16 residues. CDR3 in DNA: TGTGCCAGCAGTTCGGGCAGGCCCGGGGGAATCTACGAGCAGTACTTC. Amino acids: CASSSGRPGGIYEQYF.

The chain links TRBV7-6 to TRBJ2-1; 9 positions agree with TRBD2. V lost 5 bases and J lost 5; bases outside the gene matches: 7. Germline V gene lookup returns CDR1 SGHVS and CDR2 FNYEAQ. The CDR3 covers 15 residues. Written as DNA, the CDR3 is TGTGCCAGCAGCCATAGCGGGAGAAGGGACAATGAGCAGTTCTTC. It encodes CASSHSGRRDNEQFF.

The chain carries TRBV5-1 and TRBJ1-1; unclear D gene. V lost 0 bases and J lost 2, with 8 bases in between. Germline V gives CDR1 SGHRS, CDR2 YFSETQ. CDR3 length equals 14 residues. The DNA for the CDR3 is TGCGCCAGCAGCTTGGGACAAAAAAACACTGAAGCTTTCTTT. Translation gives CASSLGQKNTEAFF.

The V gene is TRBV7-9, the J gene TRBJ2-1; 8 bases line up with TRBD1. Germline CDR1 and CDR2: SEHNR and FQNEAQ (reference sequence). This CDR3 spans 15 amino acids. V was pared by 1 base and J by 4 bases, with 3 bases of the junction left unmatched. CDR3: CASSLEQGGYNEQFF. CDR3 bases: TGTGCCAGCAGCTTAGAACAGGGGGGATACAATGAGCAGTTCTTC.

This clonotype was seen a few times. The chain carries TRBV7-2 and TRBJ2-5, with D uncertain. The CDR3 covers 14 residues. Germline V gene lookup returns CDR1 SGHTA and CDR2 FQGNSA. The ends were cut back, 5 bases at V and 5 bases at J, with 15 bases in the middle. The CDR3 is CASSARGGSETQYF. The CDR3 region has the DNA TGTGCCAGCAGCGCTCGAGGTGGCTCGGAGACCCAGTACTTC. Full variable domain (remainder filled in from reference TRBV7-2 and TRBJ2-5): GAGVSQSPSNKVTEKGKDVELRCDPISGHTALYWYRQSLGQGLEFLIYFQGNSAPDKSGLPSDRFSAERTGGSVSTLTIQRTQQEDSAVYLCASSARGGSETQYFGPGTRLLVL.

CDR3 in DNA: TGCATCGCCTTAGGGAGGGCGTCAAACATTCAGTACTTC. It is translated as CIALGRASNIQYF. V is TRBV29-1 and J is TRBJ2-4, with TRBD2 identical over 7 bases. The CDR3 has 13 residues. Per the germline V gene, CDR1 is SQVTM and CDR2 is ANQGSEA.

The V and J genes are TRBV12-3 or TRBV12-4 and TRBJ2-5, with 13 bases fitting TRBD2. The V and J ends lost 5 bases and 5 bases, in that order; junction bases with no gene match: 11. This CDR3 is built from 17 residues. The CDR3 coding sequence is TGTGCCAGCAGTGCTAGGACTAGCGGGAGAGGTTGGGAGACCCAGTACTTC. Translating gives CASSARTSGRGWETQYF.

The chain links TRBV7-9 to TRBJ1-1, with D unclear. The germline gives CDR1 SEHNR, CDR2 FQNEAQ (reference sequence). The CDR3 has 14 residues. Between the trimmed V and J ends, which lost 4 bases and 1 base, there was a span of 10 bases. This CDR3 reads CASSSVTKNTEAFF. The CDR3 nucleotides are TGTGCCAGCAGCTCAGTGACAAAGAACACTGAAGCTTTCTTT.

This rearrangement joins TRBV21-1 to TRBJ2-1; the table's D gene call, TRBD1, was not cross checked with the DNA. TRBV21-1 is a listed pseudogene. CDR3 length: 14 amino acids. The CDR3 loop reads CASSKNDDPPEQFF. In nucleotides, the CDR3 is TGTGCCAGCAGCAAAAATGACGACCCCCCTGAGCAGTTCTTC.

This clonotype was recorded a few times. This chain connects TRBV21-1 to TRBJ2-1; TRBD2, as called in the table, went unchecked against the DNA. TRBV21-1 is a pseudogene segment. The CDR3 is 13 residues long. The CDR3 sequence: CVNPERGGNEQFF. DNA for the CDR3: TGTGTGAACCCCGAGCGGGGGGGTAATGAGCAGTTCTTC.

This clonotype was counted a few times. Written as DNA, the CDR3 is TGTGCCAGCAGTTCCCGGGACAGGAGCTACGAGCAGTACTTC. Residues: CASSSRDRSYEQYF. The rearrangement links TRBV25-1 to TRBJ2-7, with 8 bases matching TRBD1. There are 14 residues in the CDR3. Looked up from germline, CDR1 is MGHDK and CDR2 is SYGVNS. V gave up 5 bases and J gave up 3 bases; unmatched junction bases: 6.

This clonotype was counted only a few times. The J gene is TRBJ2-7, the V gene TRBV21-1; no DNA check was done on the table's D call, TRBD1. TRBV21-1 is an annotated pseudogene. This CDR3 is 16 amino acids long. Here the CDR3 reads CASVFSRDSNSYEQYF. As DNA, the CDR3 is TGTGCCAGCGTCTTCTCCCGGGACAGCAACTCCTACGAGCAGTACTTC.

The chain couples TRBV10-3 to TRBJ2-5; D ambiguous. The CDR3 extends over 12 amino acids. The germline V gene encodes CDR1 ENHRY and CDR2 SYGVKD. The V end lost 6 bases, the J end lost 4 bases, and 9 bases lay between the germline ends. As DNA, the CDR3 is TGTGCCATCAGCCCCCCGGGAGAGACCCAGTACTTC. Translation gives CAISPPGETQYF.

This sequence joins TRBV5-1 and TRBJ2-7; D unresolved. The germline gives CDR1 SGHRS, CDR2 YFSETQ. V lost 0 bases, J lost 2 bases, and 12 bases lay in between. This CDR3 is built from 15 residues. The CDR3 region has the DNA TGCGCCAGCAGCTTGGACTGGCTTACAGCCTACGAGCAGTACTTC. Translating gives CASSLDWLTAYEQYF. The whole variable domain, filled in from reference TRBV5-1 and TRBJ2-7, reads KAGVTQTPRYLIKTRGQQVTLSCSPISGHRSVSWYQQTPGQGLQFLFEYFSETQRNKGNFPGRFSGRQFSNSRSEMNVSTLELGDSALYLCASSLDWLTAYEQYFGPGTRLTVT.

This chain uses TRBV5-6 with TRBJ2-5; D uncertain. The CDR3 consists of 15 residues. V lost 0 bases to trimming and J lost 0 bases, with 9 bases between them. CDR1 is SGHDT, CDR2 YYEEEE, per germline. CDR3 nucleotides: TGTGCCAGCAGCTTGGTCTGGACCCACCAAGAGACCCAGTACTTC. Protein sequence: CASSLVWTHQETQYF.

This CDR3 reads CASSSGLAGRHEQFF. CDR3 nucleotide sequence: TGTGCCAGCAGCTCCGGACTAGCGGGACGTCATGAGCAGTTCTTC. The chain uses TRBV11-2 and TRBJ2-1; TRBD2 agrees at 12 bases. The CDR3 is 15 residues long. CDR1 and CDR2 (germline): SGHAT, FQNNGV. Trimming removed 4 bases from V and 8 bases from J; junction bases left unmatched: 6.

The chain employs TRBV27 and TRBJ2-7; a weak D match, TRBD1 (7 bases). This CDR3 region has 13 residues. CDR1 is MNHEY and CDR2 is SMNVEV in the germline V gene (reference sequence). Trimming took 5 bases from V and 5 from J, leaving 13 bases between them. The CDR3: CASSPQGGNEQYF. The CDR3 DNA reads TGTGCCAGCAGTCCTCAGGGGGGAAACGAGCAGTACTTC.